This T cell receptor beta chain was identified in a study of T cell responses to AZD1222 COVID-19 vaccine. Whole-study results and caveats: Baseline serostatus was positive in only six AZD1222 recipients. Spike-specific TCR breadth and depth went up after people got two AZD1222 doses. CD4 TCRs covered the whole spike, strongest at regions 160-218 and 743-854.

About this clone itself: Its target is not known.

CDR1 and CDR2 (germline): LNHDA, SQIVND (reference sequence). V lost 4 bases to trimming and J lost 7 bases, with 16 bases between them. The CDR3 is 14 residues long. Here immunoSEQ multiplex PCR was the method, and the copy in TCRdb shows in-frame clones only, minus some. The sample contains 150,000 to 200,000 clones, around 92% of which appear only once. The sequencing here drew on peripheral blood, taken on day 0 of AZD1222 vaccination. The chain links TRBV19 to TRBJ1-2; D is undetermined. The TCR was taken from an adult in good health. This chain's CDR3 is CASSRELRASGYTF. The CDR3 DNA reads as TGTGCCAGTAGTAGGGAATTACGGGCCTCTGGCTACACCTTC.